These T cell receptor beta chains were read from a single sample in a study of cytomegalovirus exposure and HLA in healthy donors. This table comes from immunoSEQ multiplex PCR, and its TCRdb copy is limited to in-frame clones, with some not included. The sample table includes around 75,000 clones. Sequenced sample: PBMCs. The receptors were sampled from a boy aged 5-17 years in good health and CMV-seronegative. Each CDR3 is given with its conserved first and last residue. Each record gives: D gene, V gene, J gene, CDR3 protein, CDR3 DNA. D genes are given only for firm matches.

d_call: TRBD2; v_call: TRBV2; j_call: TRBJ2-7; cdr3_aa: CASIVSGRREASGRQYF; cdr3_nt: TGTGCCAGCATAGTTAGCGGGAGACGAGAGGCTTCGGGGAGGCAGTACTTC
d_call: .; v_call: TRBV27; j_call: TRBJ2-2; cdr3_aa: CASSLSRAGELFF; cdr3_nt: TGTGCCAGCAGTTTAAGCAGGGCCGGGGAGCTGTTTTTT
d_call: .; v_call: TRBV19; j_call: TRBJ2-2; cdr3_aa: CASSIQGLGTGELFF; cdr3_nt: TGTGCCAGTAGTATACAGGGATTGGGCACCGGGGAGCTGTTTTTT
d_call: .; v_call: TRBV27; j_call: TRBJ1-1; cdr3_aa: CASSQEWAGDTEAFF; cdr3_nt: TGTGCCAGCAGTCAGGAGTGGGCAGGGGACACTGAAGCTTTCTTT
d_call: TRBD2; v_call: TRBV4-1; j_call: TRBJ2-3; cdr3_aa: CASSHGLAGTGDTQYF; cdr3_nt: TGCGCCAGCAGCCACGGACTAGCGGGAACAGGAGATACGCAGTATTTT
d_call: TRBD1; v_call: TRBV4-1; j_call: TRBJ1-2; cdr3_aa: CASSQSPGTVNYGYTF; cdr3_nt: TGCGCCAGCAGCCAAAGCCCCGGGACAGTTAACTATGGCTACACCTTC
d_call: TRBD2; v_call: TRBV7-9; j_call: TRBJ2-2; cdr3_aa: CASPTSGANTGELFF; cdr3_nt: TGTGCCAGCCCCACTAGCGGTGCGAACACCGGGGAGCTGTTTTTT
d_call: TRBD2; v_call: TRBV7-6; j_call: TRBJ2-1; cdr3_aa: CASSISGGPMNSYNEQFF; cdr3_nt: TGTGCCAGTAGTATTAGCGGGGGGCCAATGAACTCCTACAATGAGCAGTTCTTC
d_call: TRBD2; v_call: TRBV5-1; j_call: TRBJ2-7; cdr3_aa: CASSLDPAGGTEQYF; cdr3_nt: TGCGCCAGCAGCTTGGACCCAGCGGGAGGAACCGAGCAGTACTTC
d_call: TRBD1; v_call: TRBV10-3; j_call: TRBJ1-3; cdr3_aa: CAISKRDSYSGNTIYF; cdr3_nt: TGTGCCATCAGCAAGAGGGACAGCTACTCTGGAAACACCATATATTTT
d_call: .; v_call: TRBV27; j_call: TRBJ2-5; cdr3_aa: CASSYGRGAETQYF; cdr3_nt: TGTGCCAGCAGTTATGGTCGGGGGGCGGAGACCCAGTACTTC
d_call: TRBD1; v_call: TRBV6-6; j_call: TRBJ1-1; cdr3_aa: CASSRDRGEAFF; cdr3_nt: TGTGCCAGCAGCCGGGACAGGGGAGAAGCTTTCTTT
d_call: .; v_call: TRBV12-5; j_call: TRBJ1-5; cdr3_aa: CASGLGLNQPQHF; cdr3_nt: TGTGCTAGTGGTTTGGGACTAAATCAGCCCCAGCATTTT
d_call: .; v_call: TRBV13; j_call: TRBJ2-7; cdr3_aa: CASSSETGPYEQYF; cdr3_nt: TGTGCCAGCAGCTCAGAAACAGGGCCCTACGAGCAGTACTTC
d_call: .; v_call: TRBV4-1; j_call: TRBJ2-6; cdr3_aa: CASSQGLQAGGANVLTF; cdr3_nt: TGCGCCAGCAGCCAAGGCCTACAGGCAGGGGGGGCCAACGTCCTGACTTTC
d_call: .; v_call: TRBV13; j_call: TRBJ2-1; cdr3_aa: CASSLGLKRDEQFF; cdr3_nt: TGTGCCAGCAGCTTAGGCCTAAAGCGGGATGAGCAGTTCTTC
d_call: .; v_call: TRBV7-8; j_call: TRBJ1-4; cdr3_aa: CASSLGQTVHNEKLFF; cdr3_nt: TGTGCCAGCAGCTTAGGGCAGACAGTCCATAATGAAAAACTGTTTTTT
d_call: TRBD2; v_call: TRBV5-1; j_call: TRBJ2-1; cdr3_aa: CASPFICGSLNEQFF; cdr3_nt: TGCGCCAGCCCCTTTATATGCGGGAGCTTAAATGAGCAGTTCTTC
d_call: .; v_call: TRBV29-1; j_call: TRBJ1-1; cdr3_aa: CSVGAGEAFF; cdr3_nt: TGCAGCGTTGGGGCAGGGGAAGCTTTCTTT
d_call: TRBD2; v_call: TRBV4-3; j_call: TRBJ2-4; cdr3_aa: CASSQDLRREGTGKNIQYF; cdr3_nt: TGCGCCAGCAGCCAAGATCTTCGGCGGGAGGGCACCGGGAAAAACATTCAGTACTTC
d_call: .; v_call: TRBV7-9; j_call: TRBJ1-1; cdr3_aa: CASSLAMGMNTEAFF; cdr3_nt: TGTGCCAGCAGCTTAGCGATGGGCATGAACACTGAAGCTTTCTTT
d_call: TRBD1; v_call: TRBV2; j_call: TRBJ1-2; cdr3_aa: CASNDYSGTGVGGYTF; cdr3_nt: TGTGCCAGCAACGACTATAGCGGGACAGGGGTAGGTGGCTACACCTTC